Below are 27 T cell receptor beta chains sequenced from a single sample in a study of blood T cells in healthy people across ages. A second about 7 to 11 cycle PCR used barcoded and J-beta primers. A single record per CDR3 protein comes from TCRdb applying MiXCR to the 5' RACE reads. Among over 950,000 distinct CDR3 sequences listed, roughly 51% were seen once. The source material was blood. The receptor set was obtained from an older woman in good health.

In this sample, this clonotype turned up once. This chain links TRBV5-1 with TRBJ2-1; 9 bases fit TRBD2. The CDR3 loop spans 15 amino acids. Looked up from germline, CDR1 is SGHRS and CDR2 is YFSETQ. V lost 0 bases and J lost 9; bases outside the gene matches: 7. CDR3: CASSLATSGGGEQFF. For the CDR3, the DNA is TGCGCCAGCAGCTTGGCGACTAGCGGTGGTGGTGAGCAGTTCTTC. Based on the CDR3 plus reference TRBV5-1 and TRBJ2-1, the full variable domain is KAGVTQTPRYLIKTRGQQVTLSCSPISGHRSVSWYQQTPGQGLQFLFEYFSETQRNKGNFPGRFSGRQFSNSRSEMNVSTLELGDSALYLCASSLATSGGGEQFFGPGTRLTVL.

The table lists this clonotype with a few counts. CDR3 protein: CSVLLGGDYEQYF. Here the CDR3 DNA reads TGCAGCGTTCTTTTAGGGGGGGACTACGAGCAGTACTTC. The gene calls are TRBV29-1 and TRBJ2-7; a possible D gene is TRBD2 (7 bases). This CDR3 comprises 13 residues. CDR1 and CDR2 from the germline V gene are SQVTM and ANQGSEA. With 5 bases removed from V and 3 bases from J, the gap between germline ends came to 14 bases.

For the CDR3, the DNA is TGCGCCAGCAGCTTGTTCGGGCAGGGGGCGTCCGCCGGGGAGCTGTTTTTT. Its translation is CASSLFGQGASAGELFF. The rearrangement links TRBV5-1 to TRBJ2-2, with 8 bases lining up with TRBD1. Unmatched junction bases numbered 11, after V lost 1 base and J lost 6 bases. From germline, CDR1 is SGHRS and CDR2 YFSETQ. The CDR3 runs to 17 residues.

This clonotype has a single count. The J gene is TRBJ2-7, the V gene TRBV19; TRBD2 is a possible D gene (5 bases). V was trimmed by 3 bases and J by 0 bases, leaving 9 bases between them. Germline CDR1 and CDR2: LNHDA and SQIVND (reference sequence). The CDR3 totals 14 residues. The CDR3 loop reads CASSIQRSSYEQYF. CDR3 sequence (DNA): TGTGCCAGTAGTATCCAGCGGAGCTCCTACGAGCAGTACTTC.

The gene calls are TRBV4-3 and TRBJ2-5; 8 bases map to TRBD2. V was clipped by 0 bases and J by 11 bases; unmatched bases: 11. CDR1 LGHNA and CDR2 YSLEER come from the germline V gene. This CDR3 contains 15 residues. CDR3 region: CASSQDSGMDREQYF. CDR3 coding DNA: TGCGCCAGCAGCCAAGATAGCGGGATGGACCGTGAGCAGTACTTC.

V and J are TRBV4-1 and TRBJ2-2, with D possibly being TRBD2 (7 bases). Trimming left V 3 bases short and J 1 base short, with 15 bases between. This CDR3 is built from 17 residues. The V gene's germline CDR1 is MGHRA and CDR2 YSYEKL. CDR3 coding DNA: TGCGCCAGCAGCCACCTAGGGGGGGGCCTGAACACCGGGGAGCTGTTTTTT. This encodes CASSHLGGGLNTGELFF.

A few counts support this clonotype. V and J are TRBV7-2 and TRBJ2-5; D unclear. The CDR3 runs 15 residues. Germline loops: CDR1 SGHTA, CDR2 FQGNSA. Trimming pared 1 base from V and 1 base from J, leaving 10 bases between. The DNA for the CDR3 is TGTGCCAGCAGCTTAGGAGTAGTTACCCAAGAGACCCAGTACTTC. Protein product: CASSLGVVTQETQYF.

This clonotype was counted only a few times. A read error may produce the germline difference seen at one junction end. The chain links TRBV6-2 or TRBV6-3 to TRBJ2-4; no definite D call. The tail of the sequence fits TRBJ2-7 better, so the J call may be wrong. The CDR3 is 13 amino acids. Germline values: CDR1 MNHEY, CDR2 SVGEGT. This CDR3 is CASSDSTLGEQYF. The CDR3 nucleotides read TGTGCCAGCAGTGACTCGACACTGGGCGAGCAGTACTTC.

The chain links TRBV6-2 or TRBV6-3 to TRBJ2-7; D is ambiguous. CDR1 is MNHEY and CDR2 is SVGEGT in the germline V gene. This CDR3 comprises 16 residues. V was cut by 7 bases and J by 0 bases, with 19 bases left in between. CDR3 loop: CASTDGASVISYEQYF. CDR3 nucleotides: TGTGCCAGCACCGACGGCGCTAGTGTTATCTCCTACGAGCAGTACTTC.

The gene calls are TRBV28 and TRBJ2-1, with D hard to call. V lost 7 bases, J lost 4 bases, and 5 bases lay in between. The length of the CDR3 is 11 residues. Germline-derived CDR1 and CDR2 are MDHEN and SYDVKM. The CDR3 nucleotides are TGTGCCAGCAACACGTACAATGAGCAGTTCTTC. It specifies CASNTYNEQFF.

This clonotype has a handful of counts. The V call is TRBV24-1, the J call TRBJ2-7, with no clear D. CDR1 and CDR2 from the germline V gene are KGHDR and SFDVKD. With 3 bases removed from V and 3 bases from J, the gap between germline ends came to 8 bases. This CDR3 has 13 amino acids. The DNA of the CDR3 is TGTGCCACCAGTGATCCCGACGGCTACGAGCAGTACTTC. Its protein is CATSDPDGYEQYF.

This clonotype has more than one count but fewer than ten. The chain recombines TRBV7-2 with TRBJ2-5, with D uncertain. The CDR3 loop spans 14 amino acids. Trimming cost V 1 base and J 0 bases, with 6 bases left between them. Germline values: CDR1 SGHTA, CDR2 FQGNSA. The CDR3 sequence: CASSLVVNQETQYF. DNA of the CDR3: TGTGCCAGCAGCTTAGTAGTCAACCAAGAGACCCAGTACTTC.

This clonotype was detected only a few times. This chain links TRBV27 with TRBJ1-1; no definite D call. Between the trimmed V and J ends, which lost 2 bases and 2 bases, there was a span of 12 bases. The CDR3 runs to 15 residues. Germline CDR1 reads MNHEY; CDR2 reads SMNVEV (reference sequence). CDR3 sequence (DNA): TGTGCCAGCAGTTTACGTATCTCGGCAAACACTGAAGCTTTCTTT. Translating it yields CASSLRISANTEAFF.

Only a few counts were recorded for this clonotype. The chain couples TRBV3-1 to TRBJ2-7; D is perhaps TRBD2 (5 bases). Trimming pared 1 base from V and 1 base from J, leaving 20 bases between. From germline, CDR1 is LGHDT and CDR2 YNNKEL (reference sequence). This CDR3 contains 18 residues. The CDR3 reads CASSQGEPSGEFSYEQYF. In DNA, the CDR3 is TGTGCCAGCAGCCAAGGGGAACCGAGCGGAGAATTTTCCTACGAGCAGTACTTC.

This sequence joins TRBV2 and TRBJ2-3; 8 positions match TRBD1. Germline loops: CDR1 SNHLY, CDR2 FYNNEI. J was trimmed by 6 bases and V by 5 bases; bases with no gene match: 10. There are 15 residues in the CDR3. This CDR3 is CASSHRGQGSDTQYF. CDR3 bases: TGTGCCAGCAGTCACCGAGGACAGGGTAGTGATACGCAGTATTTT.

The chain couples TRBV7-9 to TRBJ1-6, with D uncertain. The V gene lost 2 bases and the J gene lost 0 bases, with 8 bases spanning the gap. The CDR3 spans 16 residues. Germline V gene lookup returns CDR1 SEHNR and CDR2 FQNEAQ (reference sequence). The CDR3 sequence: CASSLRADSYNSPLHF. The CDR3 region has the DNA TGTGCCAGCAGCTTACGGGCCGACTCCTATAATTCACCCCTCCACTTT.

This clonotype showed up just once. This sequence joins TRBV20-1 and TRBJ2-7; D perhaps matches TRBD2 (6 bases). The CDR3 runs 14 residues. Germline lookup yields CDR1 DFQATT and CDR2 SNEGSKA (reference sequence). The germline V and J ends were trimmed by 1 base and 0 bases, with 10 bases remaining between them. Written as DNA, the CDR3 is TGCAGTGCTAGAGCCCGGGAGCCCTCCTACGAGCAGTACTTC. Its protein is CSARAREPSYEQYF.

There are a few counts of this clonotype. The V call is TRBV11-3, the J call TRBJ2-2; D is unclear. The CDR3 covers 15 residues. The V and J ends lost 3 bases and 5 bases respectively, with 13 bases between them. From germline, CDR1 is SGHNT and CDR2 YENEEA. The DNA for the CDR3 is TGTGCCAGCAGCTTGGTTTCTTCTGATACCGGGGAGCTGTTTTTT. This translates into CASSLVSSDTGELFF.

This chain links TRBV7-2 with TRBJ1-2; 8 nucleotides match TRBD1. The V gene end was trimmed by 5 bases and the J gene end by 8 bases; junction bases not matched to a gene: 13. This CDR3 spans 15 amino acids. Germline-derived CDR1 and CDR2 are SGHTA and FQGNSA. The CDR3 DNA reads TGTGCCAGCAGCAGGACAGGGACGTCGGTCGGGGGCTACACCTTC. This gives the protein CASSRTGTSVGGYTF.

This clonotype was seen more than once but under ten times. The rearrangement joins TRBV12-3 or TRBV12-4 to TRBJ2-5; a weak D match, TRBD1 (6 bases). The V gene lost 7 bases and the J gene lost 2 bases, with 11 bases spanning the gap. CDR3 length: 13 amino acids. The CDR3 sequence is CASTQDSQETQYF. The CDR3, as DNA: TGTGCCAGCACACAGGACAGTCAAGAGACCCAGTACTTC.

This clonotype turned up a few times. The chain couples TRBV3-1 to TRBJ1-2; D gene unclear. Germline CDR1 LGHDT, CDR2 YNNKEL (reference sequence). V dropped 0 bases and J dropped 4 bases, with 9 bases sitting between them. The length of the CDR3 is 14 residues. CDR3 sequence reads: CASSQDQAVYGYTF. The CDR3 nucleotides read TGTGCCAGCAGCCAAGATCAGGCGGTCTATGGCTACACCTTC.

The J gene is TRBJ2-7, the V gene TRBV3-1; 8 nucleotides align to TRBD2. This CDR3 has 15 residues. Germline CDR1 reads LGHDT; CDR2 reads YNNKEL (reference sequence). Trimming removed 4 bases from V and 2 bases from J; junction bases left unmatched: 7. In DNA, the CDR3 is TGTGCCAGCAGCCCACGACTTAGCGGGACCTACGAGCAGTACTTC. This codes for CASSPRLSGTYEQYF.

This chain joins TRBV27 and TRBJ2-7; 7 bases line up with TRBD2. Gene TRBJ2-1 matches the end of the DNA better, so the J call may be wrong. This CDR3 has 13 residues. Germline V lookup: CDR1 MNHEY, CDR2 SMNVEV (reference sequence). DNA for the CDR3: TGTGCCAGCTCTGGCGGACTAGGCGGTGAGCAGTTCTTC. Residues: CASSGGLGGEQFF.

The chain has TRBV29-1 and TRBJ1-1, with TRBD1 matching 7 bases. This CDR3 contains 13 residues. The junction had 5 bases not matched to a gene; V was cut back by 6 bases and J by 1 base. The germline gives CDR1 SQVTM, CDR2 ANQGSEA. Written as DNA, the CDR3 is TGCAGCGTGGCGGGACAGAAGAACACTGAAGCTTTCTTT. Translation: CSVAGQKNTEAFF. Using reference TRBV29-1 and TRBJ1-1 for the parts outside the CDR3, the full variable domain is SAVISQKPSRDICQRGTSLTIQCQVDSQVTMMFWYRQQPGQSLTLIATANQGSEATYESGFVIDKFPISRPNLTFSTLTVSNMSPEDSSIYLCSVAGQKNTEAFFGQGTRLTVV.

This clonotype came up a few times. The chain has TRBV2 and TRBJ1-2, with TRBD1 as a possible D gene (5 bases). Looked up from germline, CDR1 is SNHLY and CDR2 is FYNNEI. V was cut by 3 bases and J by 7 bases, with 12 bases left in between. This CDR3 is built from 13 residues. The CDR3 DNA reads as TGTGCCAGCAGTGAGGGGCAGGAGTTTGGCTACACCTTC. Amino acids: CASSEGQEFGYTF. The full variable domain, in which reference TRBV2 and TRBJ1-2 provide the parts outside the CDR3, is EPEVTQTPSHQVTQMGQEVILRCVPISNHLYFYWYRQILGQKVEFLVSFYNNEISEKSEIFDDQFSVERPDGSNFTLKIRSTKLEDSAMYFCASSEGQEFGYTFGSGTRLTVV.

The chain has TRBV20-1 and TRBJ1-5; D ambiguous. Between the trimmed V and J ends, which lost 6 bases and 8 bases, there was a span of 17 bases. CDR3 length: 13 residues. CDR1 is DFQATT and CDR2 is SNEGSKA in the germline V gene (reference sequence). The CDR3 loop is CSAVLDVLEPQHF. The CDR3 bases are TGCAGTGCCGTCCTAGATGTTCTAGAGCCCCAGCATTTT.

The chain recombines TRBV12-3 or TRBV12-4 with TRBJ2-3, with D hard to call. The CDR3 length is 15 residues. V lost 6 bases and J 3 bases, leaving 16 bases between the germline ends. CDR3 bases: TGTGCCAGCAGCCACGGTGCCCGACGGACAGATACGCAGTATTTT. Amino acids: CASSHGARRTDTQYF.